The 3 T cell receptor beta chains given below trace back to one sample, sequenced in a study of blood T cell repertoires in COVID-19. TCRdb's copy holds only in-frame clones and misses some; the assay was immunoSEQ multiplex PCR. The data show under 200,000 clones, with more than 60% seen just once and 8% to 9.5% held by the top ten. Sequencing was done on a sample of peripheral blood. The receptors come from a man aged 60 to 75 with acute or convalescent COVID-19.

The gene calls are TRBV6-5 and TRBJ1-2, with D perhaps matching TRBD1 (6 bases). CDR3 length: 13 residues. Germline CDR1 MNHEY, CDR2 SVGAGI. V shed 6 bases and J shed 8 bases, with 16 bases lying between them. The CDR3 sequence is CASSLGGAEGYTF. CDR3 coding DNA: TGTGCCAGCAGCCTAGGGGGGGCGGAGGGCTACACCTTC.

The V gene is TRBV5-1, the J gene TRBJ2-4; 11 nucleotides align to TRBD1. The length of the CDR3 is 14 residues. Germline V gene lookup returns CDR1 SGHRS and CDR2 YFSETQ. V lost 4 bases and J lost 7; bases outside the gene matches: 4. The CDR3 region is CASSPGTGGNIQYF. CDR3 DNA: TGCGCCAGCAGCCCTGGGACAGGGGGTAACATTCAGTACTTC.

The table lists this clone with a few counts. V gene TRBV4-2 combines with J gene TRBJ2-1, with 10 bases identical to TRBD2. The CDR3 has 16 amino acids. The V gene end was trimmed by 0 bases and the J gene end by 4 bases; junction bases not matched to a gene: 3. Germline loops: CDR1 LGHNA, CDR2 YNFKEQ. CDR3: CASSQEPSGGYNEQFF. The CDR3 bases are TGTGCCAGCAGCCAAGAACCTAGCGGGGGATACAATGAGCAGTTCTTC.